This TCR beta chain was identified during a study of PD-1 blockade in mismatch repair-deficient tumors. Study at large: All were previously treated, progressing patients with around eleven mismatch repair-deficient cancer types.

Here immunoSEQ multiplex PCR was the method, and the copy in TCRdb shows in-frame clones only, minus some. Of under 95,000 clones listed, about four fifths are singletons. All patients were mismatch repair deficient, assessed by either PCR or immunohistochemistry. TCR sequencing covered three patients who responded to pembrolizumab. The sequences come from peripheral blood, collected 44 weeks after starting pembrolizumab. This TCR was recovered from an adult with mismatch repair-deficient cancer.

The CDR3, as DNA: TGTGCCAGCAGTGACAGGGTGTTTTCGACTGAAGCTTTCTTT. Amino acid sequence: CASSDRVFSTEAFF. J is TRBJ1-1 and V is TRBV13; 7 nucleotides line up with TRBD1. Germline V gives CDR1 PRHDT, CDR2 FYEKMQ (reference sequence). V was pared by 6 bases and J by 5 bases, with 9 bases of the junction left unmatched. The CDR3 totals 14 residues. Based on the CDR3 plus reference TRBV13 and TRBJ1-1, the full variable domain is AAGVIQSPRHLIKEKRETATLKCYPIPRHDTVYWYQQGPGQDPQFLISFYEKMQSDKGSIPDRFSAQQFSDYHSELNMSSLELGDSALYFCASSDRVFSTEAFFGQGTRLTVV.